The 9 T cell receptor beta chains below come from one sample, sequenced in a study of CDR3 diversity in severe acne. TCRdb re-called the PCR reads through MiXCR, storing one row per CDR3 protein. Among fewer than 90,000 distinct CDR3 sequences, approximately 51% were seen once, and the ten largest hold more than 13%. Sequencing was carried out using blood. The source of these receptors is a male donor in good health, without acne.

This clonotype has only a few counts. The chain employs TRBV5-5 and TRBJ1-3; D gene unclear. Trimming left V 0 bases short and J 4 bases short, with 8 bases between. CDR3 length: 14 amino acids. Germline CDR1 is SGHKS and CDR2 is YYEKEE (reference sequence). The CDR3 protein is CASSLDAGGNTIYF. CDR3 DNA: TGTGCCAGCAGCTTGGACGCCGGGGGAAACACCATATATTTT.

In its sample, this clonotype was seen a few times. The rearrangement uses TRBV7-2 and TRBJ1-2, with D tentatively TRBD1 (6 bases). Germline V gives CDR1 SGHTA, CDR2 FQGNSA. V lost 11 bases to trimming and J lost 3 bases, with 25 bases between them. CDR3 length equals 16 residues. The DNA of the CDR3 is TGTGCCTCGCCGGGCAGGGGAGCTCTCCCACACTATGGCTACACCTTC. This codes for CASPGRGALPHYGYTF.

The genes are TRBV12-3 or TRBV12-4 and TRBJ1-1; a weak D match, TRBD1 (5 bases). The V end lost 7 bases, the J end lost 2 bases, and 14 bases lay between the germline ends. The CDR3 spans 14 residues. The DNA of the CDR3 is TGTGCCAGCACCTTGGGGGGATTTAACACTGAAGCTTTCTTT. Its protein is CASTLGGFNTEAFF.

This chain joins TRBV28 and TRBJ1-4, with D unclear. V was trimmed by 1 base and J by 0 bases, leaving 3 bases between them. This CDR3 is built from 14 residues. Germline V gene data show CDR1 as MDHEN and CDR2 as SYDVKM. CDR3 protein: CASSLYTTNEKLFF. For the CDR3, the DNA is TGTGCCAGCAGTTTATACACAACTAATGAAAAACTGTTTTTT. Variable domain in full (rest from reference TRBV28 and TRBJ1-4): DVKVTQSSRYLVKRTGEKVFLECVQDMDHENMFWYRQDPGLGLRLIYFSYDVKMKEKGDIPEGYSVSREKKERFSLILESASTNQTSMYLCASSLYTTNEKLFFGSGTQLSVL.

This clonotype was observed a single time. This chain uses TRBV11-1 with TRBJ2-2; no firm D call. Trimming took off 3 bases at V and 1 base at J, with 9 bases between the two ends. This CDR3 contains 15 residues. The germline CDR1 and CDR2 sequences are SGHAT and FQDESV (reference sequence). In DNA form, the CDR3 reads TGTGCCAGCAGCTTGGTTACAAGGAACACCGGGGAGCTGTTTTTT. As protein: CASSLVTRNTGELFF.

V gene TRBV25-1 combines with J gene TRBJ1-6; no firm D call. This CDR3 has 16 amino acids. V was clipped by 5 bases and J by 5 bases, with 16 bases between them. Germline values: CDR1 MGHDK, CDR2 SYGVNS. The CDR3, as DNA: TGTGCCAGCAGTCCGCAGATCGTTCTCAATAATTCACCCCTCCACTTT. This codes for CASSPQIVLNNSPLHF.

The table lists this clonotype with many counts. The J gene is TRBJ1-5, the V gene TRBV6-5, with TRBD1 matching over 10 bases. Germline V CDR1 and CDR2: MNHEY, SVGAGI. The CDR3 sequence is 15 residues long. V lost 6 bases, J lost 2 bases, and 4 bases stayed unmatched. The CDR3 nucleotides read TGTGCCAGCAGCAGAGACAGGGGGCGCAATCAGCCCCAGCATTTT. As protein: CASSRDRGRNQPQHF.

CDR3 DNA sequence: TGTGCCATCAGTGACTTCAGCGGGAGTAGCAATGAGCAGTTCTTC. This gives the protein CAISDFSGSSNEQFF. This chain links TRBV10-3 with TRBJ2-1; TRBD2 aligns across 8 bases. CDR1 is ENHRY, CDR2 SYGVKD, per germline. The CDR3 contains 15 residues. With V trimmed by 3 bases and J by 6 bases, 7 bases remained unmatched.

V gene TRBV28 combines with J gene TRBJ2-1, with 15 bases aligning to TRBD2. There are 17 residues in the CDR3. V trimming: 4 bases; J trimming: 9 bases; junction bases outside the gene matches: 10. Germline loops: CDR1 MDHEN, CDR2 SYDVKM. The CDR3 protein is CASSSGRTSGGAGEQFF. The CDR3, as DNA: TGTGCCAGCAGTTCCGGCCGGACTAGCGGGGGGGCGGGTGAGCAGTTCTTC.